The entry that follows covers one TCR beta chain sequence. The antigen is unknown. This record belongs to a study of OX40 agonist ivuxolimab in advanced cancers. Study context: Aged roughly 20 to 79 with a mean of about 63 years, they were about 80% male. Partial responses, seen in three patients, involved one hepatocellular carcinoma and two cutaneous melanomas.

Study-wide points: CD4+ and CD8+ T cells in blood underwent clonal expansion by week 6 at 0.1 to 3.0 mg/kg. CD8+ T cells (on average) carried more expanded clones than CD4+ T cells.

The germline V and J ends were trimmed by 3 bases and 4 bases, with 15 bases remaining between them. The V gene's germline CDR1 is SGDLS and CDR2 YYNGEE. This CDR3 is 15 amino acids long. TCRdb's table, derived via immunoSEQ multiplex PCR, lists solely in-frame clones and lacks some. The sample gives tens of thousands of clones, 88% of which show up once; 0.67% is in the top ten. The TCR originated in an adult with an advanced solid tumor such as melanoma, head and neck, liver or kidney cancer. This specimen was CD4+ or CD8+ T cells sorted from blood, taken in a trial of the OX40 agonist ivuxolimab. V is TRBV9 and J is TRBJ2-3; no firm D call. In DNA form, the CDR3 reads TGTGCCAGCAGCGGTCTTTGGGATGATGCAGATACGCAGTATTTT. Residues: CASSGLWDDADTQYF.